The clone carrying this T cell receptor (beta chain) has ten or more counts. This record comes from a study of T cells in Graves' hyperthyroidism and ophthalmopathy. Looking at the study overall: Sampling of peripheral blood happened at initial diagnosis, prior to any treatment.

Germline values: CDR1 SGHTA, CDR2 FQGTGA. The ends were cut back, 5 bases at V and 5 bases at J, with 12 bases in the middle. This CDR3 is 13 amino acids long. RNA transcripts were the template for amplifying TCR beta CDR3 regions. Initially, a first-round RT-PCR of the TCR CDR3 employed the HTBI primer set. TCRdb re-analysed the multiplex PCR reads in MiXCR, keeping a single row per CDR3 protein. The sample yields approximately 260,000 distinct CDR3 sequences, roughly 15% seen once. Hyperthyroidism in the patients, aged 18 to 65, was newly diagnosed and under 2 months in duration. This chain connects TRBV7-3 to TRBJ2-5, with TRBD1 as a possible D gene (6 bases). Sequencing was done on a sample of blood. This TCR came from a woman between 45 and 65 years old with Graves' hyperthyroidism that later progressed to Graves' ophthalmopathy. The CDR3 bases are TGTGCCAGCAGCCCTACAGGGATGGAGACCCAGTACTTC. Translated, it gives CASSPTGMETQYF.